Following are 30 T cell receptor beta chains from one sample sequenced in a study of identical twins. In TCRdb, the 5' RACE reads were re-called with MiXCR into one record per CDR3 protein. Among 640,000 or so distinct CDR3 sequences listed, roughly 6% were seen once. Material for sequencing was naive T cells sorted from blood. These receptors were taken from a man aged 18 to 29 in good health.

The chain is built from TRBV11-2 and TRBJ2-1, with D maybe TRBD1 (6 bases). Deletions cut 3 bases from V and 3 bases from J, with 12 bases between. The length of the CDR3 is 15 residues. Germline-derived CDR1 and CDR2 are SGHAT and FQNNGV. The CDR3 sequence is CASSFPWGRYNEQFF. CDR3 DNA: TGTGCCAGCAGCTTTCCGTGGGGGCGCTACAATGAGCAGTTCTTC.

This clonotype was recorded many times. The CDR3 region is CASQPGRGSYEQYF. CDR3 DNA sequence: TGTGCCAGTCAACCGGGACGCGGCTCCTACGAGCAGTACTTC. This rearrangement joins TRBV12-3 or TRBV12-4 to TRBJ2-7; D may correspond to TRBD1 or TRBD2 (5 bases each). CDR3 length: 14 residues. V was trimmed by 9 bases and J by 0 bases, leaving 15 bases between them.

The rearrangement joins TRBV30 to TRBJ2-3; D ambiguous. Per germline, CDR1 GTSNPN and CDR2 SVGIG (reference sequence). The CDR3 totals 15 residues. V was cut by 4 bases and J by 2 bases, with 16 bases left in between. CDR3 in amino acids: CAWTVRNGYTDTQYF. The CDR3 DNA reads as TGTGCCTGGACCGTTCGGAACGGATACACAGATACGCAGTATTTT.

The V and J genes are TRBV30 and TRBJ1-6; D gene ambiguous. The CDR3 is 15 residues long. The germline CDR1 and CDR2 sequences are GTSNPN and SVGIG (reference sequence). The V end lost 4 bases, the J end lost 0 bases, and 10 bases lay between the germline ends. The CDR3 region has the DNA TGTGCCTGGACATCCCCTATCTCCTATAATTCACCCCTCCACTTT. The encoded protein is CAWTSPISYNSPLHF.

This clonotype has more than one count but fewer than ten. The chain uses TRBV29-1 and TRBJ2-2; TRBD1 or TRBD2 may be the D gene (7 bases each). CDR3 length: 15 amino acids. V gave up 0 bases and J gave up 5 bases, with 13 bases separating them. From germline, CDR1 is SQVTM and CDR2 ANQGSEA. CDR3 coding DNA: TGCAGCGTTGAAGATGGCAGGGGGGGGACCGGGGAGCTGTTTTTT. It is translated as CSVEDGRGGTGELFF.

This clonotype was detected many times. The genes are TRBV4-3 and TRBJ2-1; 7 nucleotides align to TRBD2. This CDR3 is built from 14 residues. The V segment lost 4 bases and the J segment 5 bases; nucleotides outside the gene matches: 5. Germline lookup yields CDR1 LGHNA and CDR2 YSLEER. The CDR3 sequence: CASSRGRVDNEQFF. The CDR3 coding sequence is TGCGCCAGCAGCCGAGGGAGGGTAGACAATGAGCAGTTCTTC.

This clonotype was seen at least ten times. The chain uses TRBV20-1 and TRBJ1-1; 7 nucleotides align to TRBD1. This CDR3 spans 15 amino acids. The V gene end was trimmed by 6 bases and the J gene end by 4 bases; junction bases not matched to a gene: 14. Germline CDR1 is DFQATT and CDR2 is SNEGSKA (reference sequence). In DNA, the CDR3 is TGCAGTGCCTCCCGAGGGGGACAGATAATCACTGAAGCTTTCTTT. Translating gives CSASRGGQIITEAFF.

V is TRBV30 and J is TRBJ2-7; 7 bases are shared with TRBD1. V trimming: 5 bases; J trimming: 1 base; junction bases outside the gene matches: 2. The CDR3 is 12 residues long. Germline loops: CDR1 GTSNPN, CDR2 SVGIG (reference sequence). The CDR3 reads CAWGQDSYEQYF. CDR3 nucleotide sequence: TGTGCCTGGGGACAGGATTCCTACGAGCAGTACTTC.

This clonotype showed up just a few times. This chain links TRBV6-2 or TRBV6-3 with TRBJ2-7; D is undetermined. CDR1 and CDR2 (germline): MNHEY, SVGEGT. The ends were cut back, 4 bases at V and 3 bases at J, with 10 bases in the middle. This CDR3 has 13 residues. CDR3 sequence: CASSFAVNYEQYF. The CDR3 region has the DNA TGTGCCAGCAGTTTCGCGGTAAACTACGAGCAGTACTTC.

This chain uses TRBV5-1 with TRBJ1-1; TRBD1 might be the D (6 bases). Trimming pared 4 bases from V and 2 bases from J, leaving 12 bases between. Germline assignment: CDR1 SGHRS and CDR2 YFSETQ. This CDR3 is built from 14 residues. This chain's CDR3 is CASSALDSNTEAFF. DNA of the CDR3: TGCGCCAGCAGCGCCTTGGACAGCAACACTGAAGCTTTCTTT. The full variable domain, rest sourced from reference TRBV5-1 and TRBJ1-1, is KAGVTQTPRYLIKTRGQQVTLSCSPISGHRSVSWYQQTPGQGLQFLFEYFSETQRNKGNFPGRFSGRQFSNSRSEMNVSTLELGDSALYLCASSALDSNTEAFFGQGTRLTVV.

This clonotype was seen many times. The chain recombines TRBV27 with TRBJ1-1; D unclear. Germline loops: CDR1 MNHEY, CDR2 SMNVEV (reference sequence). The CDR3 spans 15 residues. Trimming left V 7 bases short and J 4 bases short, with 19 bases between. The CDR3 sequence: CASTSSWGLSTEAFF. The DNA for the CDR3 is TGTGCCAGCACCTCTTCGTGGGGTTTGAGCACTGAAGCTTTCTTT.

This clonotype was found a few times. V gene TRBV7-9 combines with J gene TRBJ1-1; D might be TRBD1 (5 bases). V lost 7 bases and J 5 bases, leaving 17 bases between the germline ends. CDR1 SEHNR and CDR2 FQNEAQ come from the germline V gene (reference sequence). This CDR3 comprises 14 residues. The DNA for the CDR3 is TGTGCCAGCACCGACGGCAGGGTAGGGACTGAAGCTTTCTTT. Its translation is CASTDGRVGTEAFF.

This clonotype was seen at least ten times. The V and J genes are TRBV29-1 and TRBJ2-3; D might be TRBD1 (6 bases). The V and J ends lost 3 bases and 9 bases respectively, with 10 bases between them. CDR1 and CDR2 (germline): SQVTM, ANQGSEA. The CDR3 has 11 residues. CDR3 coding DNA: TGCAGCGTTGACCCGAGGGGGACGCAGTATTTT. Its protein product is CSVDPRGTQYF.

This clonotype turned up a few times. CDR3 sequence reads: CASSSDRGAGNTIYF. Here the CDR3 DNA reads TGCGCCAGCAGCTCCGACCGGGGAGCCGGAAACACCATATATTTT. The genes are TRBV5-1 and TRBJ1-3; D unclear. Germline CDR1 reads SGHRS; CDR2 reads YFSETQ. Trimming left V 3 bases short and J 4 bases short, with 14 bases between. This CDR3 has 15 amino acids. Full variable domain (rest looked up from reference TRBV5-1 and TRBJ1-3): KAGVTQTPRYLIKTRGQQVTLSCSPISGHRSVSWYQQTPGQGLQFLFEYFSETQRNKGNFPGRFSGRQFSNSRSEMNVSTLELGDSALYLCASSSDRGAGNTIYFGEGSWLTVV.

This clonotype was detected many times. A read error may account for a junction end that differs from germline. This chain links TRBV3-1 with TRBJ2-3, with 11 bases that match TRBD1. Germline lookup yields CDR1 LGHDT and CDR2 YNNKEL (reference sequence). The CDR3 loop spans 12 amino acids. CDR3 sequence reads: CASSHGQGAEVW. The DNA of the CDR3 is TGTGCCAGCAGCCACGGACAGGGGGCGGAGGTGTGG.

This clonotype was seen many times. This rearrangement joins TRBV20-1 to TRBJ2-3; tentatively, D is TRBD2 (7 bases). CDR1 and CDR2 from the germline V gene are DFQATT and SNEGSKA (reference sequence). The CDR3 covers 16 residues. Trimming took 3 bases from V and 3 from J, leaving 19 bases between them. The CDR3 region has the DNA TGCAGTGCTAGGGCTGAAAAGGGGGGGGGTACAGATACGCAGTATTTT. It codes for CSARAEKGGGTDTQYF.

The table lists this clonotype with many counts. This chain joins TRBV20-1 and TRBJ2-7, with D perhaps matching TRBD1 or TRBD2 (5 bases each). From germline, CDR1 is DFQATT and CDR2 SNEGSKA (reference sequence). Trimming took 3 bases from V and 0 from J, leaving 6 bases between them. This CDR3 is 12 amino acids long. The CDR3 region has the DNA TGCAGTGCTAGGAGGGGCTCCTACGAGCAGTACTTC. It encodes CSARRGSYEQYF.

Ten or more counts support this clonotype. The chain carries TRBV12-3 or TRBV12-4 and TRBJ2-2; D gene uncertain. Trimming took 1 base from V and 1 from J, leaving 10 bases between them. The CDR3 has 16 amino acids. The CDR3 DNA follows: TGTGCCAGCAGTTTAGGAAGAGTGGAGAACACCGGGGAGCTGTTTTTT. Translated, it gives CASSLGRVENTGELFF.

The chain couples TRBV27 to TRBJ2-6; D may match TRBD1 or TRBD2 (5 bases each). The CDR3 runs to 15 residues. Trimming pared 6 bases from V and 2 bases from J, leaving 11 bases between. Germline CDR1 is MNHEY and CDR2 is SMNVEV (reference sequence). CDR3 loop: CASRPGAPGANVLTF. CDR3 DNA sequence: TGTGCCAGCAGACCCGGGGCGCCTGGGGCCAACGTCCTGACTTTC.

This clonotype showed up just a few times. This chain connects TRBV7-9 to TRBJ2-7, with 11 bases fitting TRBD2. Per the germline V gene, CDR1 is SEHNR and CDR2 is FQNEAQ (reference sequence). The CDR3 loop spans 15 amino acids. The V and J ends lost 5 bases and 0 bases, in that order; junction bases with no gene match: 3. As DNA, the CDR3 is TGTGCCAGCAGCCCGGGACTAGCGGACTCCTACGAGCAGTACGTC. It is translated as CASSPGLADSYEQYV.

The chain has TRBV20-1 and TRBJ1-4, with a tentative D call TRBD1 (5 bases). CDR1 DFQATT and CDR2 SNEGSKA come from the germline V gene (reference sequence). The CDR3 runs to 16 residues. The V end was cut by 1 base, the J end by 0 bases, with 12 bases between. The CDR3, as DNA: TGCAGTGCTAGAGTTCCGGGGGGTGCAACTAATGAAAAACTGTTTTTT. Translated: CSARVPGGATNEKLFF.

This clonotype was observed at least ten times. The gene calls are TRBV5-1 and TRBJ2-1, with no clear D. Germline V gives CDR1 SGHRS, CDR2 YFSETQ. Trimming stripped 4 bases from V and 5 bases from J, with 13 bases between. The length of the CDR3 is 14 residues. CDR3 residues: CASSLLRIDNEQFF. CDR3 sequence (DNA): TGCGCCAGCAGCCTCTTGCGGATCGACAATGAGCAGTTCTTC.

This clonotype showed up many times. The chain is built from TRBV18 and TRBJ2-1, with TRBD1 matching over 7 bases. Germline V gene lookup returns CDR1 KGHSH and CDR2 LQKENI. The CDR3 length is 12 residues. The V segment lost 3 bases and the J segment 9 bases; nucleotides outside the gene matches: 2. The chain's CDR3 is CASSPTGVEQFF. CDR3 in DNA: TGTGCCAGCTCACCTACAGGGGTTGAGCAGTTCTTC.

This clonotype turned up a few times. For the CDR3, the DNA is TGTGCCAGCACCAATGCAGGGAAGACCGGGGAGCTGTTTTTT. Translated: CASTNAGKTGELFF. V usage is TRBV6-1 and J usage is TRBJ2-2; possibly TRBD1 for D (5 bases). From germline, CDR1 is MNHNS and CDR2 SASEGT. Trimming left V 7 bases short and J 5 bases short, with 14 bases between. This CDR3 contains 14 residues.

This clonotype was observed at least ten times. This chain joins TRBV28 and TRBJ2-1, with TRBD1 matching over 8 bases. The CDR3 runs 16 residues. Germline lookup yields CDR1 MDHEN and CDR2 SYDVKM. The V gene end was trimmed by 6 bases and the J gene end by 5 bases; junction bases not matched to a gene: 12. The CDR3 coding sequence is TGTGCCAGCAGCCCCCGCGCCGGGACAGGACACAATGAGCAGTTCTTC. Translated, it gives CASSPRAGTGHNEQFF.

This clonotype came up many times. This chain uses TRBV7-2 with TRBJ2-5; TRBD2 agrees at 8 bases. The trim removed 2 bases at V and 5 bases at J, leaving 7 bases unmatched. The CDR3 totals 15 residues. CDR1 SGHTA and CDR2 FQGNSA come from the germline V gene. The CDR3 DNA is TGTGCCAGCAGCTTATCTAGCGGGTCGAGGGAGACCCAGTACTTC. It codes for CASSLSSGSRETQYF.

This clonotype occurred many times. The genes are TRBV5-1 and TRBJ2-3; 8 nucleotides line up with TRBD2. Germline trimming cut 4 bases from V and 3 bases from J; bases unmatched to any gene: 7. CDR3 length: 15 amino acids. CDR1 SGHRS and CDR2 YFSETQ come from the germline V gene. Here the CDR3 DNA reads TGCGCCAGCAGCACCGGACTAGCAACGACAGATACGCAGTATTTT. It yields the protein CASSTGLATTDTQYF.

As for this clonotype: This may be a read error, as it is one base from a much larger clone. The CDR3 ends on some other residue instead of the conserved phenylalanine or tryptophan, so this is likely a read error. The chain joins TRBV27 to TRBJ1-2, with D unclear. V was pared by 0 bases and J by 6 bases, with 11 bases between. This CDR3 region has 14 residues. Germline V lookup: CDR1 MNHEY, CDR2 SMNVEV (reference sequence). This CDR3 reads CASSLSSGTHGYTS. CDR3 nucleotide sequence: TGTGCCAGCAGTTTATCCTCGGGAACCCATGGCTACACCTCC.

V gene TRBV5-5 combines with J gene TRBJ2-5, with D possibly being TRBD1 or TRBD2 (6 bases each). The CDR3 is 16 amino acids. The germline V gene encodes CDR1 SGHKS and CDR2 YYEKEE (reference sequence). V shed 0 bases and J shed 7 bases, with 19 bases lying between them. The CDR3 nucleotides read TGTGCCAGCAGCTTGGATCGGTCGGGGGCCGGAGTGACCCAGTACTTC. It translates to CASSLDRSGAGVTQYF.

In its sample, this clonotype was seen many times. The genes are TRBV20-1 and TRBJ2-3, with D possibly being TRBD2 (6 bases). Trimming shortened V by 0 bases and J by 1 base, and 11 bases separated the two germline ends. The CDR3 loop spans 15 amino acids. Germline V gene data show CDR1 as DFQATT and CDR2 as SNEGSKA (reference sequence). The CDR3 DNA is TGCAGTGCTAGAGATATGCGGGATGGCACAGATACGCAGTATTTT. Translation: CSARDMRDGTDTQYF.